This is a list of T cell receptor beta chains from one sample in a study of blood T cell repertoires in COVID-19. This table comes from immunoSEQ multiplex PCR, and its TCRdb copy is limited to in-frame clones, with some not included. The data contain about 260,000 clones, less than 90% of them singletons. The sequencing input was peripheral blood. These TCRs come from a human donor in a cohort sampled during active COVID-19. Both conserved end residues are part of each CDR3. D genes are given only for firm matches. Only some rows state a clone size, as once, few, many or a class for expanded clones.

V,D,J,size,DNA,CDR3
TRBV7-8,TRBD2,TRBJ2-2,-,TGTGCCAGCAGCTTAGTAAGCGGGAGGGTTTCCGGGGAGCTGTTTTTT,CASSLVSGRVSGELFF
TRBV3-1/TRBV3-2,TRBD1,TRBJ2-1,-,TGTGCCAGCAGCAACCGGCCCGGGACAGGGTACAATGAGCAGTTCTTC,CASSNRPGTGYNEQFF
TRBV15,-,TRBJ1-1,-,TGTGCCACCAGCAGAGATCGGGAAGGGCCGGCTTTCTTT,CATSRDREGPAFF
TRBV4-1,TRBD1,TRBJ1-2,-,TGCGCCAGCAGCCAAAGATGGGACAGTAACTATGGCTACACCTTC,CASSQRWDSNYGYTF
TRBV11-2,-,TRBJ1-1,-,TGTGCCAGCACCTCAGGGTTTATGACTGAAGCTTTCTTT,CASTSGFMTEAFF
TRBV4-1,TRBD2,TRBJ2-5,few,TGCGCCAGCAGCCAGGACCTTAGACTAGCGAGGATGGAGACCCAGTACTTC,CASSQDLRLARMETQYF
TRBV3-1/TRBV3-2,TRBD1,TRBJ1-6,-,TGTGCCAGCAGCCTGACAGGGGGTTCGGCAACGAGCTCCTATAATTCACCCCTCCACTTT,CASSLTGGSATSSYNSPLHF
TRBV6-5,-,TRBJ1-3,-,TGTGCCAGCAGCCCCGCAGGAAGCCGAAACACCATATATTTT,CASSPAGSRNTIYF
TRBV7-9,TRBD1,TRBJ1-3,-,TGTGCCACCGACCTGGACAGGACAACTGGAAACACCATATATTTT,CATDLDRTTGNTIYF
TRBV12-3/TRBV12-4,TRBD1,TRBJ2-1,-,TGTGCCAGCAGAAGGGGGCTCGGGAATGAGCAGTTCTTC,CASRRGLGNEQFF
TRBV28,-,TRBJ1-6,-,TGTGCCAGCAGTTTAGGCGGGGGGAGTTCCTATAATTCACCCCTCCACTTT,CASSLGGGSSYNSPLHF
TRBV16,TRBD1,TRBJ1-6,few,TGTGCCAGCAGCCCGCCCGGGACAGGGGGTTCACCCCTCCACTTT,CASSPPGTGGSPLHF
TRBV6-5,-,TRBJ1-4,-,TGTGCCAGCAGGGCGGGCTCAAGCGTTATGGAAAAACTGTTTTTT,CASRAGSSVMEKLFF
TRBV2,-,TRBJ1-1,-,TGTGCCAGCAGTGAACCAGGGCGGAACACTGAAGCTTTCTTT,CASSEPGRNTEAFF
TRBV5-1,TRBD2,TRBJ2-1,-,TGCGCCAGCAGCTTGCGGGCTAGCGGGACCAGTGAGCAGTTCTTC,CASSLRASGTSEQFF
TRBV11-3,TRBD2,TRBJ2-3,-,TGTGCCAGCAGCCCCTATTCGGGGACTAGCGAGACAGATACGCAGTATTTT,CASSPYSGTSETDTQYF
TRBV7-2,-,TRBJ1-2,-,TGTGCCAGCAGCTTAGTCCAGGACAGATTTTTTAACTATGGCTACACCTTC,CASSLVQDRFFNYGYTF
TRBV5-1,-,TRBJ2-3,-,TGCGCCAGCAGCTTAGATCCGGGGACAGATACGCAGTATTTT,CASSLDPGTDTQYF
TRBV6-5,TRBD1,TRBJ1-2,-,TGTGCCAGCAGTTACGGAACAGGGGTGGGAGGCTACACCTTC,CASSYGTGVGGYTF
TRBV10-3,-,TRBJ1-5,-,TGTGCCATCAGTGAGGCAGCGGCTCAGCCCCAGCATTTT,CAISEAAAQPQHF
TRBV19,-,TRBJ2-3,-,TGTGCCAGTACTCGCCAAGGGGGGGCCACAGATACGCAGTATTTT,CASTRQGGATDTQYF
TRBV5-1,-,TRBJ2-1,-,TGCGCCAGCAGCTATTTGTCTAACAGGGCTACCTACAATGAGCAGTTCTTC,CASSYLSNRATYNEQFF